The text below deals with one T cell receptor beta chain. The antigen remains unidentified. This sample was included in a study of CD8 T cells in Susac syndrome. Whole-study results and caveats: The study acknowledged a relatively small number of individuals in its TCR sequencing and HLA analysis.

RNA was extracted with the RNeasy kit, and a quantity of about 0.45 to 1 ug was reverse transcribed using random hexamers. Amplification of TCR beta CDR3 was carried out by immunoSEQ multiplex PCR, which covered 54 Vbeta and 13 Jbeta segments. MiXCR was run by TCRdb on the immunoSEQ multiplex PCR reads, yielding one entry per CDR3 protein. Altogether approximately 120,000 distinct CDR3 sequences are present, 90% to 95% being singletons, with the ten largest covering roughly 0.087%. The ends were cut back, 3 bases at V and 1 base at J, with 13 bases in the middle. The CDR3 runs to 15 residues. Germline CDR1 SGHRS, CDR2 YFSETQ.

Sequences were obtained from CD4+ T cells from PBMCs. This receptor was obtained from a human donor in good health. J is TRBJ1-1 and V is TRBV5-1; the D gene is possibly TRBD1 (6 bases). The CDR3 DNA is TGCGCCAGCAGCTACCGCGGGGGCCAGAACACTGAAGCTTTCTTT. This codes for CASSYRGGQNTEAFF.